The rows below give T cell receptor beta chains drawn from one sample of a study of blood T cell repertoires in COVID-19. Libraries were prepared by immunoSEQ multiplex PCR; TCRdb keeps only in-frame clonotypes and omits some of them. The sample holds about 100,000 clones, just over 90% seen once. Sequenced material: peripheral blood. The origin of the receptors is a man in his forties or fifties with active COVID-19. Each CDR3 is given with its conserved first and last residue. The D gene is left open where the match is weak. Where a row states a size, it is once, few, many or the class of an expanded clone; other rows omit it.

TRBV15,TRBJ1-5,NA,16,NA,TGTGCCACCAGCAGAACAACAGTTATCAGCAATCAGCCCCAGCATTTT,CATSRTTVISNQPQHF
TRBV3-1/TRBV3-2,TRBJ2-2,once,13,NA,TGTGCCAGCAGAATCGCGAACACCGGGGAGCTGTTTTTT,CASRIANTGELFF
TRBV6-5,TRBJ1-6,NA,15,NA,TGTGCCAGCAGTTACGGGGACACTTCCACGTCACCCCTCCACTTT,CASSYGDTSTSPLHF
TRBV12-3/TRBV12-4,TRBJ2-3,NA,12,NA,TGTGCCAGCAGTAAGCGGACAGATACGCAGTATTTT,CASSKRTDTQYF
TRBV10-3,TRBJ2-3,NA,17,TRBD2,TGTGCCATCAGCCCGGGACTAGCGGGGGGCCAACTAGATACGCAGTATTTT,CAISPGLAGGQLDTQYF
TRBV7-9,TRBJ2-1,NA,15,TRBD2,TGTGCCAGCAGCGCCATGGGACTAGCGGACAATGAGCAGTTCTTC,CASSAMGLADNEQFF
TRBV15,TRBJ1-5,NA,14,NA,TGTGCCACCAGCAGAGTCTCCCGTAATCAGCCCCAGCATTTT,CATSRVSRNQPQHF
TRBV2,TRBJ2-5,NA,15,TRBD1,TGTGCCAGCAGTGAACAGGGACAGGGATACAAGACCCAGTACTTC,CASSEQGQGYKTQYF
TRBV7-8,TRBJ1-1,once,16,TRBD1,TGTGCCAGCAGCTCCAACCGGGACAGGGTTGACACTGAAGCTTTCTTT,CASSSNRDRVDTEAFF
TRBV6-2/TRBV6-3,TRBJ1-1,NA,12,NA,TGTGCCAGCAGTTACTCGTTAACTGAAGCTTTCTTT,CASSYSLTEAFF
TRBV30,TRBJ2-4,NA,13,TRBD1,TGTGCCTGGGCCGGGACAGGGACGTGGATTCAGTACTTC,CAWAGTGTWIQYF
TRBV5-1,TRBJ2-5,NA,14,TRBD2,TGCGCCAGCAGCTCACCGGGGGGCCAAGAGACCCAGTACTTC,CASSSPGGQETQYF
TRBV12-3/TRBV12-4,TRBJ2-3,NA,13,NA,TGTGCCAGCAGTTCCCTTCGCACAGATACGCAGTATTTT,CASSSLRTDTQYF
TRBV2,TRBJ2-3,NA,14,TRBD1,TGTGCCAGCAGCCCCGGGACAGGGCGTGATACGCAGTATTTT,CASSPGTGRDTQYF
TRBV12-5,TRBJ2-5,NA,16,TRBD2,TGTGCTAGTGGTTTGGTAGCGGGTGGCGGGAGAGGGACCCAGTACTTC,CASGLVAGGGRGTQYF
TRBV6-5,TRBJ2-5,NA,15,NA,TGTGCCAGCAGTTCCTTTACGCCGGGGCAAGAGACCCAGTACTTC,CASSSFTPGQETQYF
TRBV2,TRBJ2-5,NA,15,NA,TGTGCCAGCACCCTCGGGGGGCGGGCTGGAGAGACCCAGTACTTC,CASTLGGRAGETQYF
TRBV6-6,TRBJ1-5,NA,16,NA,TGTGCCAGCAGTTACTCGAGGACAGCCCTCAATCAGCCCCAGCATTTT,CASSYSRTALNQPQHF
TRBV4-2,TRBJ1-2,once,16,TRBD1,TGTGCCAGCAGCCAAGTAGGCAGGGGGCTAAACTATGGCTACACCTTC,CASSQVGRGLNYGYTF
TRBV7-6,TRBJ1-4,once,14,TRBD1,TGTGCCAGCAGCTCGGGACAGCCTAATGAAAAACTGTTTTTT,CASSSGQPNEKLFF
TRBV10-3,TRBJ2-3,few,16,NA,TGTGCCATCAGTGAGTCGAGGCGGACAAGCACAGATACGCAGTATTTT,CAISESRRTSTDTQYF
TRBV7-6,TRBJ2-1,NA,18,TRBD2,TGTGCCAGCAGCTTAGGACTAGCGGGCTCCTTAGCCCACAATGAGCAGTTCTTC,CASSLGLAGSLAHNEQFF
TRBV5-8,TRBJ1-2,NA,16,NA,TGTGCCAGCAGCTCGCGGGCCGGGGTACGAGACTATGGCTACACCTTC,CASSSRAGVRDYGYTF
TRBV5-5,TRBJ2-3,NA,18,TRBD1,TGTGCCAGCACCACCGGGACAGGGGGCGTAATGGGCACAGATACGCAGTATTTT,CASTTGTGGVMGTDTQYF
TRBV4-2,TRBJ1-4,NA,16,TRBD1,TGTGCCAGCAGCCAAGTCGGGGCAGGGGGTCGCGAAAAACTGTTTTTT,CASSQVGAGGREKLFF
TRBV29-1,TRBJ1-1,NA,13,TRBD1,TGCAGCGTCCAAGGACAGGGGAACACTGAAGCTTTCTTT,CSVQGQGNTEAFF
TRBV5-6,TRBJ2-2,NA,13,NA,TGTGCCAGCAGCCTGGGCTCCAGCGGGGAGCTGTTTTTT,CASSLGSSGELFF
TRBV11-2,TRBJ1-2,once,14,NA,TGTGCCAGCAGCATAATCAGGGGAGACTATGGCTACACCTTC,CASSIIRGDYGYTF
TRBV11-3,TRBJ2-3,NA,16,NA,TGTGCCAGCAGCTTAGATGGCTCACCCTCCACAGATACGCAGTATTTT,CASSLDGSPSTDTQYF
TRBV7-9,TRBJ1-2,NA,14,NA,TGTGCCAGCAGTCCTCGCCCCGAGGGCTATGGCTACACCTTC,CASSPRPEGYGYTF
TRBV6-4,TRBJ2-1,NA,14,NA,TGTGCCAGCAGTGAACTTACTAGTTCTGGTGAGCAGTTCTTC,CASSELTSSGEQFF
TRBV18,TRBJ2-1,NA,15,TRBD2,TGTGCCAGCAAAGGGACTAGCGGGAGTACGGATGAGCAGTTCTTC,CASKGTSGSTDEQFF
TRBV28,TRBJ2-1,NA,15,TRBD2,TGTGCCAGCAGTTCTAGCGGGGGGGCTTACAATGAGCAGTTCTTC,CASSSSGGAYNEQFF
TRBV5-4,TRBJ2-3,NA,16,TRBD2,TGTGCCAGCAGCCCCGGGGGACTAGCGAAGTCAGATACGCAGTATTTT,CASSPGGLAKSDTQYF
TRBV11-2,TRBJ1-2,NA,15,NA,TGTGCCAGCAGCTTAGTTTTGGCAGGGGACTATGGCTACACCTTC,CASSLVLAGDYGYTF
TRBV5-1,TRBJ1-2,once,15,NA,TGCGCCAGCAGCTTGGCTACGGGAGGGCTATATGGCTACACCTTC,CASSLATGGLYGYTF
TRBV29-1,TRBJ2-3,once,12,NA,TGCAGCGTTTCGTGGGGCTTGGATACGCAGTATTTT,CSVSWGLDTQYF
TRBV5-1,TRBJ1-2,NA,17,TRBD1,TGCGCCAGCAGCTTGGGACAGGGGGTACTCCGAAACTATGGCTACACCTTC,CASSLGQGVLRNYGYTF
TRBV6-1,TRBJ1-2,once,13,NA,TGTGCCAGCAGTGAGCAGGGGAGCTATGGCTACACCTTC,CASSEQGSYGYTF
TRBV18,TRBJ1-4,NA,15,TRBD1,TGTGCCAGCTCACCAAGACAGGGGGAAAATGAAAAACTGTTTTTT,CASSPRQGENEKLFF
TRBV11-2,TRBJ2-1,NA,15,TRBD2,TGTGCCAGCAGCCGACTAGCGGGAACCCACAATGAGCAGTTCTTC,CASSRLAGTHNEQFF
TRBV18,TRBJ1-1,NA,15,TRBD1,TGTGCCAGCTCAACTGGACAGGCCATGAACACTGAAGCTTTCTTT,CASSTGQAMNTEAFF
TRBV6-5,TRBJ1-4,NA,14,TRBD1,TGTGCCAGCAGTTACGACAGGGGAAGTGAAAAACTGTTTTTT,CASSYDRGSEKLFF
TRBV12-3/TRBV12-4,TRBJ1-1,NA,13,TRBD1,TGTGCCAGCAGTTCAGGGGGCCCCACTGAAGCTTTCTTT,CASSSGGPTEAFF
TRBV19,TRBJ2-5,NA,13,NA,TGTGCCAGTAGTATCCAGGGCCAAGAGACCCAGTACTTC,CASSIQGQETQYF